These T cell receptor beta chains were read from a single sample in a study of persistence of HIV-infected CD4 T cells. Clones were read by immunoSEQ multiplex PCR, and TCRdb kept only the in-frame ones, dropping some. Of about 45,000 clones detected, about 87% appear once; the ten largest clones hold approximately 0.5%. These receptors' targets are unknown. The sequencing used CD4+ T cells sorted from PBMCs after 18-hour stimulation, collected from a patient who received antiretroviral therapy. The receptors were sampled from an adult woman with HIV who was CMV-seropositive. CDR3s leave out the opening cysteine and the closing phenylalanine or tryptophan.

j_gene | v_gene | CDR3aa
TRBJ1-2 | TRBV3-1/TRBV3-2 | ASSPAGTGYGYT
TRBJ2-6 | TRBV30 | AWTRGANVLT
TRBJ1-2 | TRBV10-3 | AISGREFYGYT
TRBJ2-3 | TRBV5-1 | ASSLPRGDTDTQY
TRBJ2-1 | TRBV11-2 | ASSSKF
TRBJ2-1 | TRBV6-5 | ASGTWNEQF
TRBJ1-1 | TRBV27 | ASSSSPGTDTEAF
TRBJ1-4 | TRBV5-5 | ASSSGGIGNEKLF
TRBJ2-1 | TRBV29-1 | SVEAVGYEQF
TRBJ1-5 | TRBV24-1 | ATSEGQSNQPQH
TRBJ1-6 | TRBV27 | ASSFRGYNSPLH
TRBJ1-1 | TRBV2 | ASRKRQGDTEAF
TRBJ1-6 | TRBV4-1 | ASSQDPENSPLH
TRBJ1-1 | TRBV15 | ATSRDQGGFVSTEAF
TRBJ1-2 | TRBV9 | ASSEDGNYGYT
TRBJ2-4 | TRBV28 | ASSFPGTAKNIQY
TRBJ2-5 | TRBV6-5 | ASRERGGWTQY
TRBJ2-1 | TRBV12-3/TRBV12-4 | ASSPHNEQF
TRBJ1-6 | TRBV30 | AWTPSSAGVGPLH
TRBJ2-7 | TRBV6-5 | ASSYSPGTGYEQY
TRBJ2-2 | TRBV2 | ASRVENTGELF
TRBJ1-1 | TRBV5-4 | ASSLDRGGGTEAF
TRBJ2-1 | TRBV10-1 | ASSDLNSIEQF
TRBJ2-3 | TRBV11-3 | ASSSGASTDTQY
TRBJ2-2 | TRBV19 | ASSLPGLNTGELF